The 9 T cell receptor beta chains below were found in one sample sequenced in a study of OX40 agonist ivuxolimab in advanced cancers. To prepare the library, the immunoSEQ multiplex PCR assay was applied. TCRdb's version of the immuneACCESS table is confined to in-frame rearrangements and falls short of the full clone set. An unresolved V gene accounts for under half of the shortfall where checked; the remainder is of unknown origin. This sample holds fewer than 100,000 clones; approximately 91% were observed only once. In total, the top ten clones hold more than 0.25% of the sample. This material consisted of CD4+ or CD8+ T cells sorted from blood, taken in a trial of the OX40 agonist ivuxolimab. These receptors all come from an adult with an advanced solid tumor such as melanoma, head and neck, liver or kidney cancer.

V gene TRBV13 combines with J gene TRBJ2-7, with TRBD2 matching 9 bases. CDR3 length equals 17 residues. V dropped 5 bases and J dropped 2; count of bases not matched to a gene: 13. Germline CDR1 reads PRHDT; CDR2 reads FYEKMQ (reference sequence). The DNA for the CDR3 is TGTGCCAGCAGCCTGGGGCTAGCGGGATCGATGGCCTACGAGCAGTACTTC. Residues: CASSLGLAGSMAYEQYF.

This clone was seen more than once but under ten times. The chain carries TRBV19 and TRBJ2-7; TRBD2 agrees at 7 bases. V lost 3 bases and J lost 1; bases outside the gene matches: 15. The CDR3 spans 18 residues. Per germline, CDR1 LNHDA and CDR2 SQIVND (reference sequence). The CDR3 here is CASSIQGRASGHSYEQYF. CDR3 nucleotides: TGTGCCAGTAGTATCCAGGGTAGGGCTAGCGGCCATTCCTACGAGCAGTACTTC.

Comment on this clone: An end of the junction does not agree with germline; a read error may underlie this. This chain uses TRBV28 with TRBJ2-1; 9 nucleotides agree with TRBD2. Germline assignment: CDR1 MDHEN and CDR2 SYDVKM. The CDR3 covers 15 residues. The DNA for the CDR3 is TGTGCCAGCAGATTTAGCGGGAGTTCCTACGATGAGCAGTTCTTC. Amino acids: CASRFSGSSYDEQFF.

The chain couples TRBV19 to TRBJ2-3; 7 bases are shared with TRBD1. CDR3 size: 15 residues. Germline assignment: CDR1 LNHDA and CDR2 SQIVND (reference sequence). V lost 3 bases to trimming and J lost 3 bases; unmatched junction nucleotides: 6. CDR3 DNA: TGTGCCAGTAGTATTGACAGGGTAAGGACAGATACGCAGTATTTT. Amino acids: CASSIDRVRTDTQYF.

The rearrangement joins TRBV7-9 to TRBJ2-4, with D maybe TRBD2 (5 bases). CDR1 and CDR2 from the germline V gene are SEHNR and FQNEAQ (reference sequence). With 6 bases removed from V and 0 bases from J, the gap between germline ends came to 9 bases. The CDR3 sequence is 14 residues long. In DNA form, the CDR3 reads TGTGCCAGCAGACTAGACGGAGCCAAAAACATTCAGTACTTC. Amino acids: CASRLDGAKNIQYF.

The chain joins TRBV10-3 to TRBJ1-5; D not resolved. CDR3 length: 12 amino acids. Trimming shortened V by 3 bases and J by 4 bases, and 4 bases separated the two germline ends. Germline CDR1 and CDR2: ENHRY and SYGVKD. The CDR3 spells CAISDRNQPQHF. The DNA of the CDR3 is TGTGCCATCAGTGACAGAAATCAGCCCCAGCATTTT.

This chain links TRBV28 with TRBJ1-2; D uncertain. Germline loops: CDR1 MDHEN, CDR2 SYDVKM. The V and J ends lost 4 bases and 6 bases respectively, with 12 bases between them. The CDR3 extends over 13 amino acids. For the CDR3, the DNA is TGTGCCAGCAGTTCAGGATCCCCTCATGGCTACACCTTC. This gives the protein CASSSGSPHGYTF.

The chain employs TRBV6-5 and TRBJ2-7; 9 nucleotides agree with TRBD2. CDR3 length: 15 amino acids. The V gene's germline CDR1 is MNHEY and CDR2 SVGAGI. Trimming removed 2 bases from V and 2 bases from J; junction bases left unmatched: 4. CDR3: CASSYEVAGAYEQYF. In nucleotides, the CDR3 is TGTGCCAGCAGTTACGAGGTAGCGGGAGCCTACGAGCAGTACTTC.

This clone has only one observation. This chain links TRBV27 with TRBJ2-7, with D tentatively TRBD1 (5 bases). Trimming cost V 0 bases and J 3 bases, with 12 bases left between them. CDR1 and CDR2 from the germline V gene are MNHEY and SMNVEV (reference sequence). The CDR3 consists of 15 residues. CDR3 sequence: CASSLSPQGVYEQYF. The CDR3 nucleotides read TGTGCCAGCAGTTTATCCCCGCAGGGTGTCTACGAGCAGTACTTC.